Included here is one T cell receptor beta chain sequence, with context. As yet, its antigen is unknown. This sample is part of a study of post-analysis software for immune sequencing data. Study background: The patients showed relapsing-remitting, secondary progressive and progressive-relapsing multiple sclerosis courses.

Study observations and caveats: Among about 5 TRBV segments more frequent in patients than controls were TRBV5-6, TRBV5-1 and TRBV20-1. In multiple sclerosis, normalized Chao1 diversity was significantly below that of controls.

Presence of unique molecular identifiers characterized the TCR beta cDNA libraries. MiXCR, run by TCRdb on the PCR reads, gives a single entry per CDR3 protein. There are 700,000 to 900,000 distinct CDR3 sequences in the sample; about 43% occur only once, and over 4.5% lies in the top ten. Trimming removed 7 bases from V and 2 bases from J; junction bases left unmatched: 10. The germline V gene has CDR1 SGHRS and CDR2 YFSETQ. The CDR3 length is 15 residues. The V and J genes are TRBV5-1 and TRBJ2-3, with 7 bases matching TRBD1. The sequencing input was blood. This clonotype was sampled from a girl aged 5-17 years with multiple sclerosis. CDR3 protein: CASATLGQSTDTQYF. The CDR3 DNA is TGCGCCAGCGCAACATTGGGACAGTCCACAGATACGCAGTATTTT.